Listed here are 11 T cell receptor beta chains from one sample, sequenced in a study of T cells in tuberculosis. Assay used: immunoSEQ multiplex PCR; TCRdb lists only in-frame clones, some missing. The profile covers roughly 34,000 clones, with around 90% appearing a single time and about 7.8% taken by the ten largest. The sequencing input was PBMCs. Receptors originate from a donor between 5 and 29 years old with latent tuberculosis or without tuberculosis infection. Some clones in this sample may be carry-over from other donors' samples.

The sample holds a few counts of this clone. The V call is TRBV5-4, the J call TRBJ2-2; TRBD2 aligns across 9 bases. Germline lookup yields CDR1 SGHNT and CDR2 YYREEE (reference sequence). V shed 6 bases, J shed 2 bases, and the junction held 8 bases outside the gene matches. The CDR3 loop spans 16 amino acids. DNA for the CDR3: TGTGCCAGCACCTCGGGGACTAGCAGAAACACCGGGGAGCTGTTTTTT. It translates to CASTSGTSRNTGELFF. Based on the CDR3 plus reference TRBV5-4 and TRBJ2-2, the full variable domain is ETGVTQSPTHLIKTRGQQVTLRCSSQSGHNTVSWYQQALGQGPQFIFQYYREEENGRGNFPPRFSGLQFPNYSSELNVNALELDDSALYLCASTSGTSRNTGELFFGEGSRLTVL.

This chain joins TRBV2 and TRBJ1-1; D gene uncertain. Trimming stripped 3 bases from V and 2 bases from J, with 10 bases between. Germline lookup yields CDR1 SNHLY and CDR2 FYNNEI. CDR3 size: 14 residues. The CDR3 loop is CASSDLTGNTEAFF. CDR3 in DNA: TGTGCCAGCAGTGATCTTACGGGAAACACTGAAGCTTTCTTT.

The rearrangement uses TRBV18 and TRBJ1-2; 8 bases are a match to TRBD1. V lost 6 bases and J lost 8; bases outside the gene matches: 8. There are 13 residues in the CDR3. CDR1 is KGHSH, CDR2 LQKENI, per germline. The CDR3 loop is CASSLGQGEGYTF. The CDR3 DNA reads TGTGCCAGCTCCCTCGGACAGGGCGAAGGCTACACCTTC.

The chain combines TRBV9 with TRBJ1-3, with D possibly TRBD1 on 6 matching bases. There are 15 residues in the CDR3. From germline, CDR1 is SGDLS and CDR2 YYNGEE. V was pared by 3 bases and J by 3 bases, with 13 bases between. The CDR3 bases are TGTGCCAGCAGCGGAGGGGGGGGTGGTGGAAACACCATATATTTT. It yields the protein CASSGGGGGGNTIYF.

V gene TRBV7-2 combines with J gene TRBJ2-2, with a weak D call TRBD2 (5 bases). The CDR3 is made up of 15 amino acids. The V gene lost 3 bases and the J gene lost 1 base, with 9 bases spanning the gap. From germline, CDR1 is SGHTA and CDR2 FQGNSA. CDR3 nucleotide sequence: TGTGCCAGCAGCTTCAGCGGAAGGAACACCGGGGAGCTGTTTTTT. It specifies CASSFSGRNTGELFF.

The rearrangement links TRBV5-1 to TRBJ2-2, with 7 bases lining up with TRBD1. The CDR3 is 15 residues long. Per germline, CDR1 SGHRS and CDR2 YFSETQ. Trimming removed 2 bases from V and 3 bases from J; junction bases left unmatched: 4. CDR3 bases: TGCGCCAGCAGCTTAACCGGGACAGACACCGGGGAGCTGTTTTTT. It codes for CASSLTGTDTGELFF.

This clone is labeled as medium-sized. The CDR3 DNA sequence: TGTGCCAGCTCGGACACCGGTGCCCCCCTCCACTTT. Residues: CASSDTGAPLHF. J is TRBJ1-6 and V is TRBV2; tentatively, D is TRBD1 (5 bases). The CDR3 length is 12 residues. Per the germline V gene, CDR1 is SNHLY and CDR2 is FYNNEI. V was cut by 8 bases and J by 13 bases, with 15 bases left in between.

V usage is TRBV6-6 and J usage is TRBJ1-2; D is unclear. Germline values: CDR1 MNHNY, CDR2 SVGAGI (reference sequence). Trimming removed 0 bases from V and 8 bases from J, with 7 bases in between. The CDR3 contains 12 residues. In DNA form, the CDR3 reads TGTGCCAGCAGTTACTCGGCAGGAGGCTACACCTTC. Translation gives CASSYSAGGYTF.

A word on this clone: Being one base from a much bigger clone, this may be a read error. Other DNA sequences in the sample encode the same CDR3. This chain links TRBV5-6 with TRBJ2-7, with 10 bases identical to TRBD2. Per the germline V gene, CDR1 is SGHDT and CDR2 is YYEEEE. This CDR3 region has 13 residues. V gave up 4 bases and J gave up 6 bases; unmatched junction bases: 4. CDR3 protein: CASSGGTSAEQYF. For the CDR3, the DNA is TGTGCCAGCAGCGGGGGGACTAGCGCCGAGCAGTACTTC.

This rearrangement joins TRBV12-5 to TRBJ2-7; the D gene is possibly TRBD1 (6 bases). Trimming cost V 3 bases and J 2 bases, with 8 bases left between them. The germline gives CDR1 LGHNT, CDR2 FRNRAP. This CDR3 region has 13 residues. In DNA, the CDR3 is TGTGCTAGTGGTTTAAAGGGGGCCTACGAGCAGTACTTC. Protein product: CASGLKGAYEQYF. The entire variable domain, with the rest obtained from reference TRBV12-5 and TRBJ2-7, is as follows: DARVTQTPRHKVTEMGQEVTMRCQPILGHNTVFWYRQTMMQGLELLAYFRNRAPLDDSGMPKDRFSAEMPDATLATLKIQPSEPRDSAVYFCASGLKGAYEQYFGPGTRLTVT.

The chain couples TRBV28 to TRBJ1-1; no definite D call. V dropped 3 bases and J dropped 2 bases, with 7 bases sitting between them. The CDR3 runs to 13 residues. Germline V lookup: CDR1 MDHEN, CDR2 SYDVKM. This chain's CDR3 is CASSLKLNTEAFF. The CDR3 DNA reads as TGTGCCAGCAGTTTGAAACTAAACACTGAAGCTTTCTTT. The variable domain in full, completed from reference TRBV28 and TRBJ1-1, reads DVKVTQSSRYLVKRTGEKVFLECVQDMDHENMFWYRQDPGLGLRLIYFSYDVKMKEKGDIPEGYSVSREKKERFSLILESASTNQTSMYLCASSLKLNTEAFFGQGTRLTVV.